The T cell receptor beta chain under discussion was sequenced for a study of CD8 T cells in Susac syndrome. Germline CDR1 is SGHRS and CDR2 is YFSETQ. This CDR3 is 15 amino acids long. J was trimmed by 10 bases and V by 3 bases; bases with no gene match: 7. A quantity of roughly 0.5 to 1 ug RNA underwent reverse transcription using random hexamers. TCRdb processed the immunoSEQ multiplex PCR reads anew with MiXCR; each CDR3 protein has one entry. The sample holds about 150,000 distinct CDR3 sequences, 90% to 95% seen once. A remark on this clonotype: Its antigen is not known.

The patients with Susac syndrome satisfied recently defined diagnostic criteria for either definite or probable disease. Study-level findings and limits: The Susac syndrome CD4+ T cell repertoires displayed no clonal expansion.

The chain has TRBV5-1 and TRBJ1-6, with 10 nucleotides matching TRBD1. The sequence was obtained from a human donor with Susac syndrome. Sequenced material: CD4+ T cells from PBMCs. This chain's CDR3 is CASSYSGTGDSPLHF. The CDR3 nucleotides read TGCGCCAGCAGCTACTCCGGGACAGGGGACTCACCCCTCCACTTT.